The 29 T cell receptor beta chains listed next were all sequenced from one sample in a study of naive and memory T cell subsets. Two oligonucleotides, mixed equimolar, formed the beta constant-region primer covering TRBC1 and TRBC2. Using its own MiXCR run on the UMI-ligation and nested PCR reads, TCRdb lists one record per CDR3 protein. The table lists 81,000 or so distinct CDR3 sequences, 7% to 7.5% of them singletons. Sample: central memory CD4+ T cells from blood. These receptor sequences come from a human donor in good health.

The chain's CDR3 is CASSLGEVNTEAFF. CDR3 in DNA: TGCGCCAGCAGCTTGGGGGAGGTTAACACTGAAGCTTTCTTT. This chain connects TRBV5-1 to TRBJ1-1; no firm D call. The V and J ends lost 0 bases and 2 bases respectively, with 8 bases between them. The CDR3 runs 14 residues. Per the germline V gene, CDR1 is SGHRS and CDR2 is YFSETQ.

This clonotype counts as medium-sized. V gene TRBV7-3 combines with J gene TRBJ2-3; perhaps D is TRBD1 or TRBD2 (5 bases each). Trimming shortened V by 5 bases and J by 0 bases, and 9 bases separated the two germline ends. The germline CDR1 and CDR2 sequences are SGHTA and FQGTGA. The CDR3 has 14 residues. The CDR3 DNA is TGTGCCAGCAGCCGGGACGGAAGCACAGATACGCAGTATTTT. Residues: CASSRDGSTDTQYF.

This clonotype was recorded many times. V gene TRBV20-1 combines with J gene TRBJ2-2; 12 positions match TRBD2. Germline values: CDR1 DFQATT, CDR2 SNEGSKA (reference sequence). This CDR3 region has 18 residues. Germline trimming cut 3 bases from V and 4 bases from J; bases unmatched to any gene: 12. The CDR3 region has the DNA TGCAGTGCTAGTTTTTCACTAGCGGGAGGCTTGGGCACCGGGGAGCTGTTTTTT. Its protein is CSASFSLAGGLGTGELFF.

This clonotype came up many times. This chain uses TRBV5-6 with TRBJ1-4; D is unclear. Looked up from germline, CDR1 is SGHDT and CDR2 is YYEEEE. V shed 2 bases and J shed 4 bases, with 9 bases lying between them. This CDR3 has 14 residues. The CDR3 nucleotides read TGTGCCAGCAGCTTTCGAGAGTTTAATGAAAAACTGTTTTTT. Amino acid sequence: CASSFREFNEKLFF. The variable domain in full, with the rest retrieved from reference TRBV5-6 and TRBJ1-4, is DAGVTQSPTHLIKTRGQQVTLRCSPKSGHDTVSWYQQALGQGPQFIFQYYEEEERQRGNFPDRFSGHQFPNYSSELNVNALLLGDSALYLCASSFREFNEKLFFGSGTQLSVL.

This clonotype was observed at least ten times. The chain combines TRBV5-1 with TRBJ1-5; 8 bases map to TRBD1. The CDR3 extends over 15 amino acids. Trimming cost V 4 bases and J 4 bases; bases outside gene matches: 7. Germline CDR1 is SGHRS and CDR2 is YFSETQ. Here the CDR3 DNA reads TGCGCCAGCAGCCCAGACGGACAGGGTAATCAGCCCCAGCATTTT. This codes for CASSPDGQGNQPQHF.

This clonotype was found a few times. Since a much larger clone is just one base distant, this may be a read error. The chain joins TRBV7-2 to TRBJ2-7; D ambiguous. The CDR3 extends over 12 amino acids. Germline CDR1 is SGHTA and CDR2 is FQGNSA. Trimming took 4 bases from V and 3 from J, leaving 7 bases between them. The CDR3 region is CASSSTYYEQYF. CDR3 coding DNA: TGTGCCAGCAGCTCCACCTACTACGAGCAGTACTTC.

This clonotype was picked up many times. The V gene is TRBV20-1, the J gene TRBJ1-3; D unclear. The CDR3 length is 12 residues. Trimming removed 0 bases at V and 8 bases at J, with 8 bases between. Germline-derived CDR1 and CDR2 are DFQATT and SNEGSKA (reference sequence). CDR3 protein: CSARDWGHTIYF. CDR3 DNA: TGCAGTGCTAGAGATTGGGGTCACACCATATATTTT.

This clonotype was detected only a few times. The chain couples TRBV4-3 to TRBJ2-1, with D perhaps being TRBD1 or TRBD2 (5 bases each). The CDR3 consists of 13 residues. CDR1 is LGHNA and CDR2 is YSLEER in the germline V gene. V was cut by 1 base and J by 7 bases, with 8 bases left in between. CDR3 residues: CASSQVGVNEQFF. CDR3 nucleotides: TGCGCCAGCAGCCAAGTGGGGGTTAATGAGCAGTTCTTC.

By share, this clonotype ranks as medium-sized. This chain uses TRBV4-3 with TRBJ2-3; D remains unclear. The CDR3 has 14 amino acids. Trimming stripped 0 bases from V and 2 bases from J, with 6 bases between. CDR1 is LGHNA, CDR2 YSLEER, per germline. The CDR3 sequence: CASSQDRPTDTQYF. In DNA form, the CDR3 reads TGCGCCAGCAGCCAAGATAGGCCCACAGATACGCAGTATTTT.

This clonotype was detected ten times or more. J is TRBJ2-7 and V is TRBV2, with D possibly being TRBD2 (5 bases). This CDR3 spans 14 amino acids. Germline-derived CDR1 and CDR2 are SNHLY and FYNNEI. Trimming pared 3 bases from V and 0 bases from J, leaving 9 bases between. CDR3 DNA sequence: TGTGCCAGCAGTGATGGCGGGCACTCCTACGAGCAGTACTTC. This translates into CASSDGGHSYEQYF.

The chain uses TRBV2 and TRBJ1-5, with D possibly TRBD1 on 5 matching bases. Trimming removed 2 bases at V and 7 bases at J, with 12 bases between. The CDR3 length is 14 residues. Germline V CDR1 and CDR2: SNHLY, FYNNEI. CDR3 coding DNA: TGTGCCAGCAGTGAATCCGGGTGGGGCCAGCCCCAGCATTTT. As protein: CASSESGWGQPQHF.

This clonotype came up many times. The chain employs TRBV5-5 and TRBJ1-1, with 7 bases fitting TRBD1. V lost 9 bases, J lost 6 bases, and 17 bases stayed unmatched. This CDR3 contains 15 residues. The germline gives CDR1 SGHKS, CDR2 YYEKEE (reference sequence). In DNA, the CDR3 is TGTGCCACTAGGGTGTCGACAGGGCAAGGGCCTGAAGCTTTCTTT. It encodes CATRVSTGQGPEAFF.

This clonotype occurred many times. This CDR3 is CASNINTGELFF. The CDR3, as DNA: TGTGCCAGTAACATCAACACCGGGGAGCTGTTTTTT. The genes are TRBV19 and TRBJ2-2; D is undetermined. V lost 7 bases to trimming and J lost 2 bases, with 5 bases between them. CDR3 length: 12 amino acids. The germline CDR1 and CDR2 sequences are LNHDA and SQIVND (reference sequence).

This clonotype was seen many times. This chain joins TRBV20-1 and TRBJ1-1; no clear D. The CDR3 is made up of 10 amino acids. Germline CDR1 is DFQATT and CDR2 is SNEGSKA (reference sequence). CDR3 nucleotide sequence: TGCACCTCTAGTAGGACTGAAGCTTTCTTT. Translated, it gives CTSSRTEAFF.

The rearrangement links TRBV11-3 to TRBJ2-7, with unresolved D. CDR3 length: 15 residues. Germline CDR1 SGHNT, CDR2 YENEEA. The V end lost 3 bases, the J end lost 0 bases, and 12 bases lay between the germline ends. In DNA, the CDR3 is TGTGCCAGCAGCTTCAGGCCGGATAGCTCCTACGAGCAGTACTTC. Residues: CASSFRPDSSYEQYF. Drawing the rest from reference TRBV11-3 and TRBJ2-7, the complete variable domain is EAGVVQSPRYKIIEKKQPVAFWCNPISGHNTLYWYLQNLGQGPELLIRYENEEAVDDSQLPKDRFSAERLKGVDSTLKIQPAELGDSAVYLCASSFRPDSSYEQYFGPGTRLTVT.

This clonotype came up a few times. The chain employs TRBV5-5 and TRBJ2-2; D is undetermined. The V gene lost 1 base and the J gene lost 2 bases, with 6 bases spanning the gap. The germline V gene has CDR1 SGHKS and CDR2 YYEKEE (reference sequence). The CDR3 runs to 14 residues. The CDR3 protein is CASSLQPNTGELFF. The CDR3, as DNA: TGTGCCAGCAGCTTGCAGCCTAACACCGGGGAGCTGTTTTTT.

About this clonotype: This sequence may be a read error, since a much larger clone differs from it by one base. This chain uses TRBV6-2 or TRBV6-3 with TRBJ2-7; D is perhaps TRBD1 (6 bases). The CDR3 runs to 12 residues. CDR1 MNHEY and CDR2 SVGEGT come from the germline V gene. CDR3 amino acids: CASSSTGTELYF. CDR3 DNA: TGTGCCAGCAGTTCGACAGGAACCGAGCTGTACTTC.

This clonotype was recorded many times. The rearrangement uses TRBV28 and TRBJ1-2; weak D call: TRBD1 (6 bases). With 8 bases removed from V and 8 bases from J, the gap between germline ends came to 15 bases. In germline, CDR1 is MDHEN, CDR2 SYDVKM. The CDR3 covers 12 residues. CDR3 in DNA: TGTGCCAGCCAACAGGGACATCGAGGCTACACCTTC. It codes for CASQQGHRGYTF.

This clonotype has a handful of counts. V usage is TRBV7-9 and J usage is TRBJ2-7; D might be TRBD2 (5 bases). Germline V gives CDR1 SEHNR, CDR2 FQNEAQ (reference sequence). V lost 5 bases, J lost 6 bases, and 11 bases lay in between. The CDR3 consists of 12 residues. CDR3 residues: CASSLEGGEQYF. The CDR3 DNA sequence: TGTGCCAGCAGCCTAGAGGGTGGCGAGCAGTACTTC.

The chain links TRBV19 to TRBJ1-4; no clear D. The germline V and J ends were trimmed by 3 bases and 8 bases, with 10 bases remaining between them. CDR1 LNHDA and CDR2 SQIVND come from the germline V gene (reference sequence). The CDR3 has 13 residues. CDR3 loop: CASSIGVKEKLFF. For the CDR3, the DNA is TGTGCCAGTAGTATCGGGGTCAAGGAAAAACTGTTTTTT.

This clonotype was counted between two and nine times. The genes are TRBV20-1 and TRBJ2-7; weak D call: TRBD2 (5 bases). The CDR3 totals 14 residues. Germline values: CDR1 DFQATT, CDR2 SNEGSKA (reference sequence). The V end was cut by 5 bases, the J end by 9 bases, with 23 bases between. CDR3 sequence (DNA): TGCAGTGCTGGTCAGGAAAAGCTCCGAGGAGGGCAGTACTTC. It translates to CSAGQEKLRGGQYF.

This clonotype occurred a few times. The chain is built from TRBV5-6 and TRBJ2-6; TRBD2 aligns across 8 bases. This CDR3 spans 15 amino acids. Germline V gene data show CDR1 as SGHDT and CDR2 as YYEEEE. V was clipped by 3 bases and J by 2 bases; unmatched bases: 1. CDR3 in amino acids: CASSSAGAGANVLTF. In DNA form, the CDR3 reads TGTGCCAGCAGCTCAGCGGGGGCTGGGGCCAACGTCCTGACTTTC.

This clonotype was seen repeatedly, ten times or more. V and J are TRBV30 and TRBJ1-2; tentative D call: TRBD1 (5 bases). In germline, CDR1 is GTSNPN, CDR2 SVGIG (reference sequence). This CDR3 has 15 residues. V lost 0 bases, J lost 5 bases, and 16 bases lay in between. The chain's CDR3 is CAWSVLTGVGYGYTF. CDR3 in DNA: TGTGCCTGGAGTGTACTTACAGGAGTAGGGTATGGCTACACCTTC. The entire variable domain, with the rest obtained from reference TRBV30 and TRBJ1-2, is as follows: SQTIHQWPATLVQPVGSPLSLECTVEGTSNPNLYWYRQAAGRGLQLLFYSVGIGQISSEVPQNLSASRPQDRQFILSSKKLLLSDSGFYLCAWSVLTGVGYGYTFGSGTRLTVV.

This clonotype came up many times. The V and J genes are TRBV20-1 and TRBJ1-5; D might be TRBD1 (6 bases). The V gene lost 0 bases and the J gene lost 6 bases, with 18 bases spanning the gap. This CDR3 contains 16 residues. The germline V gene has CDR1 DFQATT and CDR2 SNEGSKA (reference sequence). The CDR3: CSARDRSDRLGQPQHF. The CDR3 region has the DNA TGCAGTGCTAGAGATCGTAGCGACAGGCTTGGTCAGCCCCAGCATTTT.

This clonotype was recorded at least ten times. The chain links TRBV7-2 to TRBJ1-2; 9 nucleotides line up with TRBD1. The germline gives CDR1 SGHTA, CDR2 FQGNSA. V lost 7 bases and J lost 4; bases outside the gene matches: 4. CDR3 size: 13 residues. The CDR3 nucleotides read TGTGCCAGCATGCCGGGACAGGGCTATGGCTACACCTTC. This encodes CASMPGQGYGYTF. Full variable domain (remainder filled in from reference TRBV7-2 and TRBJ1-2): GAGVSQSPSNKVTEKGKDVELRCDPISGHTALYWYRQSLGQGLEFLIYFQGNSAPDKSGLPSDRFSAERTGGSVSTLTIQRTQQEDSAVYLCASMPGQGYGYTFGSGTRLTVV.

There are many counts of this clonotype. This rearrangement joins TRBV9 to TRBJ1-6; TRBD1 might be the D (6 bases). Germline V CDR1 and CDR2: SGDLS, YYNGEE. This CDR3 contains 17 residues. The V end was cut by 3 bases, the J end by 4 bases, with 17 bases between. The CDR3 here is CASSGEGGLTYNSPLHF. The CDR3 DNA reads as TGTGCCAGCAGCGGCGAGGGGGGACTGACTTATAATTCACCCCTCCACTTT.

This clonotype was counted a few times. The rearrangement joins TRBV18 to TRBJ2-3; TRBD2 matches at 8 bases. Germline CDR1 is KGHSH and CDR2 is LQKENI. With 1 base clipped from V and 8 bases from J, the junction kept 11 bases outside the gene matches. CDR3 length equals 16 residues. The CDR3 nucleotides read TGTGCCAGCTCACCACGGGCTAGCGGGTCCCCGGCTACGCAGTATTTT. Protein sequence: CASSPRASGSPATQYF.

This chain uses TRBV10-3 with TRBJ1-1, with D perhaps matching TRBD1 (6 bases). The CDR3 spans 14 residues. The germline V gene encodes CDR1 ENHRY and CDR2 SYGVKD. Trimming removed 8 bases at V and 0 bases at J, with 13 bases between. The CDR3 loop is CAISPGQMNTEAFF. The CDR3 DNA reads TGTGCCATCTCGCCGGGACAAATGAACACTGAAGCTTTCTTT.

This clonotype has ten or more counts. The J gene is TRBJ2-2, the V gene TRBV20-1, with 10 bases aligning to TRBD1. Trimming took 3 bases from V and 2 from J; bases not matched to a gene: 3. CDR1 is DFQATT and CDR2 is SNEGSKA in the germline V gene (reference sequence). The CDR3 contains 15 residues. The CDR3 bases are TGCAGTGCTAGTAGACAGGGGGCCAACACCGGGGAGCTGTTTTTT. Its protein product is CSASRQGANTGELFF.